These T cell receptor beta chains were read from a single sample in a study of blood T cell repertoires in COVID-19. Libraries were prepared by immunoSEQ multiplex PCR; TCRdb keeps only in-frame clonotypes and omits some of them. The sample contains about 230,000 clones, approximately 90% of which appear only once. Sequences were obtained from PBMCs or T cells enriched from blood (not recorded which). These receptors were obtained from a young man who had recovered from COVID-19. Each CDR3 is given with its conserved first and last residue. D genes are given only for firm matches. Clone size is given for some rows only: seen once, a few or many times, or a class if the clone is expanded.

TRBV30,TRBJ2-3,TRBD2,NA,CAWSGLAGAGITADTQYF,TGTGCCTGGAGTGGGCTAGCGGGGGCCGGGATCACAGCAGATACGCAGTATTTT
TRBV25-1,TRBJ2-5,TRBD2,NA,CASSELGLAETQETQYF,TGTGCCAGCAGTGAATTGGGACTAGCGGAAACCCAAGAGACCCAGTACTTC
TRBV28,TRBJ1-3,NA,NA,CASSSLYQNTIYF,TGTGCCAGCAGCTCTCTCTACCAAAACACCATATATTTT
TRBV3-1/TRBV3-2,TRBJ2-7,TRBD2,NA,CASSPLAGSYEQYF,TGTGCCAGCAGCCCTCTAGCGGGCTCATACGAGCAGTACTTC
TRBV7-9,TRBJ1-5,NA,NA,CASSLSQGDSGNQPQHF,TGTGCCAGCAGCTTATCGCAGGGCGATTCGGGCAATCAGCCCCAGCATTTT
TRBV29-1,TRBJ1-1,NA,NA,CSAVGGRNTEAFF,TGCAGCGCCGTTGGAGGGAGGAACACTGAAGCTTTCTTT
TRBV5-4,TRBJ2-5,TRBD2,NA,CASSRTPSGRAEETQYF,TGTGCCAGCAGCCGTACCCCTAGCGGGAGGGCCGAAGAGACCCAGTACTTC
TRBV5-6,TRBJ2-1,TRBD2,few,CASSSPTSGYEQFF,TGTGCCAGCAGCTCCCCGACTAGCGGATACGAGCAGTTCTTC
TRBV28,TRBJ2-3,TRBD1,NA,CASRQGGTDTQYF,TGTGCCAGCAGGCAGGGGGGCACAGATACGCAGTATTTT
TRBV28,TRBJ2-7,TRBD2,NA,CASRRPGLAGEQYF,TGTGCCAGCAGAAGGCCGGGACTAGCAGGCGAGCAGTACTTC
TRBV15,TRBJ2-7,TRBD1,NA,CATSRGTGSSYEQYF,TGTGCCACCAGCAGAGGGACAGGGAGCTCCTACGAGCAGTACTTC
TRBV29-1,TRBJ2-2,TRBD1,NA,CSARGTGPNTGELFF,TGCAGCGCCCGAGGGACAGGGCCGAACACCGGGGAGCTGTTTTTT
TRBV6-5,TRBJ1-2,NA,NA,CASSHKGHPYGYTF,TGTGCCAGCAGTCACAAAGGACACCCGTATGGCTACACCTTC
TRBV3-1/TRBV3-2,TRBJ2-7,NA,NA,CASSQAGTFRSYEQYF,TGTGCCAGCAGCCAAGCCGGGACTTTCCGATCCTACGAGCAGTACTTC
TRBV28,TRBJ2-1,NA,NA,CASSLLSGYNEQFF,TGTGCCAGCAGTTTGCTTTCCGGCTACAATGAGCAGTTCTTC
TRBV19,TRBJ2-5,NA,NA,CASRKPGGETQYF,TGTGCCAGTAGAAAGCCGGGGGGCGAGACCCAGTACTTC
TRBV7-8,TRBJ2-5,TRBD2,NA,CASKVAGGVRETQYF,TGTGCCAGCAAGGTAGCGGGGGGGGTACGAGAGACCCAGTACTTC
TRBV29-1,TRBJ1-1,NA,once,CSAETRREAFF,TGCAGCGCCGAGACACGAAGGGAAGCTTTCTTT
TRBV19,TRBJ2-1,TRBD2,NA,CASRGSGRGLAGIIYNEQFF,TGTGCCAGTAGGGGATCGGGGAGGGGACTAGCGGGGATCATCTACAATGAGCAGTTCTTC
TRBV7-9,TRBJ2-2,NA,NA,CASNVGANLNTGELFF,TGTGCCAGCAATGTGGGGGCGAATTTGAACACCGGGGAGCTGTTTTTT
TRBV30,TRBJ1-3,NA,NA,CAWSGGVGNTIYF,TGTGCCTGGAGCGGAGGGGTGGGAAACACCATATATTTT
TRBV5-1,TRBJ1-4,TRBD1,NA,CASSPQGTNEKLFF,TGCGCCAGCAGCCCACAGGGGACTAATGAAAAACTGTTTTTT
TRBV7-2,TRBJ2-1,TRBD1,NA,CASSLQGDPYNEQFF,TGTGCCAGCAGCTTACAGGGGGACCCCTACAATGAGCAGTTCTTC
TRBV19,TRBJ2-3,NA,NA,CASSPGQTRDTQYF,TGTGCCAGTAGTCCGGGACAGACTAGGGATACGCAGTATTTT
TRBV5-6,TRBJ2-5,TRBD2,NA,CASSLAPGSGGETQYF,TGTGCCAGCAGCTTGGCCCCGGGTAGCGGGGGGGAGACCCAGTACTTC
TRBV2,TRBJ1-5,TRBD1,NA,CASRRDRGYSNQPQHF,TGTGCCAGCAGACGGGACAGGGGGTATAGCAATCAGCCCCAGCATTTT
TRBV29-1,TRBJ1-1,NA,NA,CSVVVMNTEAFF,TGCAGCGTTGTAGTGATGAACACTGAAGCTTTCTTT
TRBV28,TRBJ1-5,NA,NA,CASTPQGRRYSNQPQHF,TGTGCCAGCACCCCTCAGGGGAGAAGATATAGCAATCAGCCCCAGCATTTT
TRBV5-8,TRBJ2-7,NA,NA,CASSSVFEQYF,TGTGCCAGCAGTTCCGTATTCGAGCAGTACTTC
TRBV19,TRBJ2-7,NA,NA,CASSPGTYEQYF,TGTGCCAGTAGTCCAGGGACCTACGAGCAGTACTTC
TRBV6-5,TRBJ2-3,NA,NA,CASTPSRRSDTQYF,TGTGCCAGCACCCCTTCCCGGAGGTCAGATACGCAGTATTTT
TRBV5-6,TRBJ1-6,TRBD1,NA,CASSLGATGGYNSPLHF,TGTGCCAGCAGCTTGGGGGCGACAGGGGGCTATAATTCACCCCTCCACTTT
TRBV27,TRBJ2-7,NA,NA,CASSLPGWSRYF,TGTGCCAGCAGTTTACCAGGCTGGTCCAGGTACTTC
TRBV27,TRBJ1-1,TRBD1,NA,CASSPRTGENTEAFF,TGTGCCAGCAGTCCAAGGACAGGGGAGAACACTGAAGCTTTCTTT
TRBV9,TRBJ2-7,TRBD2,NA,CASSVGGTDSYEQYF,TGTGCCAGCAGCGTGGGGGGGACGGACTCCTACGAGCAGTACTTC
TRBV7-9,TRBJ1-3,NA,NA,CASSHSVERGNSGNTIYF,TGTGCCAGCAGCCATTCCGTGGAAAGGGGCAACTCTGGAAACACCATATATTTT
TRBV5-1,TRBJ2-1,NA,NA,CASSFFASSGASPLNEQFF,TGCGCCAGCAGCTTCTTTGCCTCATCAGGGGCTTCTCCCCTCAATGAGCAGTTCTTC
TRBV21-1,TRBJ1-2,NA,NA,CASSLGGCQRDYGYTF,TGTGCCAGCAGCCTCGGGGGGTGTCAAAGGGACTATGGCTACACCTTC
TRBV5-1,TRBJ2-7,TRBD1,NA,CASSFIPGQGSYEQYF,TGCGCCAGCAGCTTCATACCGGGACAGGGTTCCTACGAGCAGTACTTC
TRBV3-1/TRBV3-2,TRBJ1-2,TRBD1,NA,CASRNRGDYGYTF,TGTGCCAGCAGGAACAGGGGAGACTATGGCTACACCTTC
TRBV10-1,TRBJ2-1,TRBD1,NA,CASSQTGEPYNEQFF,TGCGCCAGCAGTCAGACAGGGGAGCCCTACAATGAGCAGTTCTTC
TRBV6-5,TRBJ2-7,TRBD1,NA,CASTLGQNEQYF,TGTGCCAGCACCCTGGGACAGAACGAGCAGTACTTC
TRBV18,TRBJ1-1,NA,once,CASSPTAQGLNTEAFF,TGTGCCAGCTCACCAACGGCGCAGGGGCTAAACACTGAAGCTTTCTTT
TRBV28,TRBJ2-2,NA,few,CASRRLERNTGELFF,TGTGCCAGCAGGAGACTAGAGAGGAACACCGGGGAGCTGTTTTTT
TRBV5-1,TRBJ2-5,NA,NA,CASSSELQETQYF,TGCGCCAGCAGCTCCGAACTACAAGAGACCCAGTACTTC
TRBV10-1,TRBJ2-7,TRBD1,NA,CASRDRLYEQYF,TGCGCCAGCCGGGACAGACTCTACGAGCAGTACTTC
TRBV11-2,TRBJ1-6,TRBD1,NA,CASRLPGQHNSPLHF,TGTGCCAGCAGGTTACCGGGACAGCATAATTCACCCCTCCACTTT
TRBV5-1,TRBJ2-3,NA,NA,CASSYDLQGNTQYF,TGCGCCAGCAGCTACGACCTACAGGGAAATACGCAGTATTTT